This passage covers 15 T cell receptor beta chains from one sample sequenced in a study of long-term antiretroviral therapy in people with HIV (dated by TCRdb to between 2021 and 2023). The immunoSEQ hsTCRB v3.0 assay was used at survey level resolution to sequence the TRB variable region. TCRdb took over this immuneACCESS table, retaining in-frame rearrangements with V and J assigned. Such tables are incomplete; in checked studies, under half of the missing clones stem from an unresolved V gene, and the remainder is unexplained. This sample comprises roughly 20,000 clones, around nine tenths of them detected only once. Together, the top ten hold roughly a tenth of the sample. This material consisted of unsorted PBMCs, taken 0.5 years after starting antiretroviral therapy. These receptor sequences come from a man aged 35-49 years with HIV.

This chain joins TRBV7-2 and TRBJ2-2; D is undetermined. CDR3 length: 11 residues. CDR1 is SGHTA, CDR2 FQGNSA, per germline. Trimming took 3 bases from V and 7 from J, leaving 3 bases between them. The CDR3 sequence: CASSFFGELFF. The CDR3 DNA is TGTGCCAGCAGCTTCTTCGGGGAGCTGTTTTTT.

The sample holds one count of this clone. CDR3 in DNA: TGTGCCAGCAGTTTGGACGGTAGCAATCAGCCCCAGCATTTT. Translating gives CASSLDGSNQPQHF. This chain connects TRBV28 to TRBJ1-5; unclear D gene. The CDR3 consists of 14 residues. Trimming cost V 3 bases and J 0 bases, with 6 bases left between them. Germline assignment: CDR1 MDHEN and CDR2 SYDVKM.

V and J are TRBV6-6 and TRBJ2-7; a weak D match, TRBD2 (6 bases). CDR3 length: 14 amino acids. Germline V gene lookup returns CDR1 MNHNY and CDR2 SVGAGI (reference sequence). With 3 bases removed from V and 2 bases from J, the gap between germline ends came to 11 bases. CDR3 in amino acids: CASSYGGTTYEQYF. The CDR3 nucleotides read TGTGCCAGCAGTTATGGCGGGACGACCTACGAGCAGTACTTC.

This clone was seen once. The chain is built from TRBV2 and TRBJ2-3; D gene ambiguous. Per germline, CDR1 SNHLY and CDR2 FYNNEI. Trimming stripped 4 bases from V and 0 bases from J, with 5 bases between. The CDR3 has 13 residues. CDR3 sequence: CASSGHSTDTQYF. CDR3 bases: TGTGCCAGCAGTGGCCACAGCACAGATACGCAGTATTTT.

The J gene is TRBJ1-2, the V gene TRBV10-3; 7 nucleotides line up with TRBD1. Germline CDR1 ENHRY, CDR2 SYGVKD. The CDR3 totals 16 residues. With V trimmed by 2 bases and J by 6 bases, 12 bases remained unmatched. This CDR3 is CAISEGQGKGTDGYTF. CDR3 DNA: TGTGCCATCAGTGAGGGGCAGGGAAAAGGGACAGATGGCTACACCTTC.

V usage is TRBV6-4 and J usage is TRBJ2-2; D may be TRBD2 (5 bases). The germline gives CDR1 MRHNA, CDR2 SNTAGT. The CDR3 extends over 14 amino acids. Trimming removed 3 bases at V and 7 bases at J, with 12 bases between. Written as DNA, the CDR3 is TGTGCCAGCAGTGAAGATGGAGAGGGCGGGGAGCTGTTTTTT. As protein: CASSEDGEGGELFF.

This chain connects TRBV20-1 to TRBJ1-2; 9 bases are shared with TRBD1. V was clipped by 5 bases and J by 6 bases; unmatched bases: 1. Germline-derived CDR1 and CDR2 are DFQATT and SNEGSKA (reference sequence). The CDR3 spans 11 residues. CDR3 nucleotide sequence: TGCAGTGCTGACAGGGGGGATGGCTACACCTTC. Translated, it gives CSADRGDGYTF.

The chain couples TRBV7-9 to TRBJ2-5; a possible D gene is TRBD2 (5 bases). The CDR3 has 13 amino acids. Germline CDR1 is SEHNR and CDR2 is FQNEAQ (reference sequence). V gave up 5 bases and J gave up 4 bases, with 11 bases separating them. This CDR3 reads CASSRDLGETQYF. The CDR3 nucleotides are TGTGCCAGCAGCCGGGATCTAGGAGAGACCCAGTACTTC.

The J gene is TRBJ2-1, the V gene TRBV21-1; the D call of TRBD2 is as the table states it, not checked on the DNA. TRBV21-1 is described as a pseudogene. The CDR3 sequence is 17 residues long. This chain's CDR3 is CASSKTPRDWGANEQFF. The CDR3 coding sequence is TGTGCCAGCAGCAAAACCCCCCGGGACTGGGGAGCGAATGAGCAGTTCTTC.

The CDR3 bases are TGTGCCAGCAGTTTATCGGGAGATACGCAGTATTTT. Translation: CASSLSGDTQYF. The chain recombines TRBV27 with TRBJ2-3; D uncertain. Germline-derived CDR1 and CDR2 are MNHEY and SMNVEV (reference sequence). V was clipped by 0 bases and J by 5 bases, with 3 bases between them. The CDR3 is 12 amino acids.

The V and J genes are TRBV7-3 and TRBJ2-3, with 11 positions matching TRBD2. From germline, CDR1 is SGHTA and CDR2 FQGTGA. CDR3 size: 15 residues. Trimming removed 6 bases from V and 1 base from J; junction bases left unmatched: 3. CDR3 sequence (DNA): TGTGCCAGCAGTTTACTAGCGGGAGGCACAGATACGCAGTATTTT. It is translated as CASSLLAGGTDTQYF.

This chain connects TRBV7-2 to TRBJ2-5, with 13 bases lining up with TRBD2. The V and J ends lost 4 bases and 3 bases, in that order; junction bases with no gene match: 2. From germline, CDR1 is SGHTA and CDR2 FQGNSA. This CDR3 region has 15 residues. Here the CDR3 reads CASSSGLAGKETQYF. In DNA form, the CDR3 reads TGTGCCAGCAGCTCGGGACTAGCGGGGAAAGAGACCCAGTACTTC.

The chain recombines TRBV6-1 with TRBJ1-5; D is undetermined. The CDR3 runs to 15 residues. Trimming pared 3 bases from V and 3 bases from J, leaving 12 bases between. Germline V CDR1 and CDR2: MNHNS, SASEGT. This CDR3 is CASSDRVWSNQPQHF. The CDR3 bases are TGTGCCAGCAGTGATAGGGTCTGGTCCAATCAGCCCCAGCATTTT.

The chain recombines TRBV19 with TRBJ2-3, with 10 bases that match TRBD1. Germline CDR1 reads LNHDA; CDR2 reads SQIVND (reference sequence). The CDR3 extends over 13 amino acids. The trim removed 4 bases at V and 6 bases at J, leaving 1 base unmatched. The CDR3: CASSRQGADTQYF. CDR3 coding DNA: TGTGCCAGTAGTAGACAGGGGGCCGATACGCAGTATTTT.

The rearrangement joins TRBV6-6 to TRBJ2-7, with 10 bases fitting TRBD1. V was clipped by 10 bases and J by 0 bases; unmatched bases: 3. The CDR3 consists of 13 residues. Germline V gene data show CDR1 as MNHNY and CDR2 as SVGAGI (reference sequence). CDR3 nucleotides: TGTGCCACCAGGACAGGGGGCTCCTACGAGCAGTACTTC. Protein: CATRTGGSYEQYF.